This T cell receptor beta chain was documented in a study of OX40 agonist ivuxolimab in advanced cancers. Study context: Age averaged about 66 years (range roughly 20 to 90), and just over 80% were male.

The CDR3 totals 16 residues. With V trimmed by 4 bases and J by 5 bases, 8 bases remained unmatched. The germline V gene has CDR1 MNHNS and CDR2 SASEGT. The method was immunoSEQ multiplex PCR; TCRdb's version includes in-frame clones alone and lacks a portion of them. This sample has about 70,000 clones, with roughly four fifths found just once. This sample comprised CD4+ or CD8+ T cells sorted from blood, obtained in a trial of the OX40 agonist ivuxolimab. The sequence was collected from an adult with an advanced solid tumor such as melanoma, head and neck, liver or kidney cancer. The V call is TRBV6-1, the J call TRBJ2-3, with TRBD2 matching 11 bases. The CDR3 protein is CASSATTSGAEDTQYF. The CDR3 region has the DNA TGTGCCAGCAGTGCCACGACTAGCGGGGCGGAAGATACGCAGTATTTT.